One and the same sample provided the 12 T cell receptor beta chains below, sequenced in a study of T cell repertoires in ileal Crohn's disease. Sequenced by immunoSEQ multiplex PCR; TCRdb stores in-frame clones only, minus some. The sample records 8,000 to 9,500 clones, about 80% being singletons. Sequencing used ileal tissue. These receptors all stem from an adult with Crohn's disease.

V gene TRBV10-2 combines with J gene TRBJ2-7; TRBD2 might be the D (6 bases). CDR3 size: 13 residues. Trimming took 10 bases from V and 2 from J, leaving 15 bases between them. From germline, CDR1 is WSHSY and CDR2 SAAADI. CDR3 bases: TGCGCCACCCGGGATAGCGGTGCCTACGAGCAGTACTTC. This gives the protein CATRDSGAYEQYF.

This sequence joins TRBV5-6 and TRBJ2-7; TRBD2 matches 7 bases. J lost 6 bases, V lost 3 bases, and 18 bases had no gene match. The CDR3 contains 17 residues. The germline V gene has CDR1 SGHDT and CDR2 YYEEEE. CDR3 protein: CASSWRDFGARGSEQYF. In DNA, the CDR3 is TGTGCCAGCAGCTGGCGGGACTTTGGGGCGCGGGGGTCCGAGCAGTACTTC.

The rearrangement links TRBV5-6 to TRBJ2-7, with TRBD2 identical over 9 bases. CDR3 length: 14 amino acids. V was pared by 4 bases and J by 6 bases, with 8 bases of the junction left unmatched. Germline values: CDR1 SGHDT, CDR2 YYEEEE. The CDR3 is CASSGGLATSEQYF. The CDR3 DNA follows: TGTGCCAGCAGCGGGGGACTAGCCACCTCCGAGCAGTACTTC.

The rearrangement joins TRBV6-6 to TRBJ1-1; 9 bases map to TRBD1. Germline-derived CDR1 and CDR2 are MNHNY and SVGAGI (reference sequence). The V segment lost 6 bases and the J segment 5 bases; nucleotides outside the gene matches: 7. This CDR3 has 14 residues. The CDR3 sequence is CASSWTGAGTEAFF. The CDR3 nucleotides read TGTGCCAGCAGCTGGACAGGGGCGGGTACTGAAGCTTTCTTT.

The chain combines TRBV4-2 with TRBJ2-7; TRBD2 agrees at 9 bases. V shed 0 bases, J shed 5 bases, and the junction held 5 bases outside the gene matches. There are 15 residues in the CDR3. Germline lookup yields CDR1 LGHNA and CDR2 YNFKEQ. The CDR3 coding sequence is TGTGCCAGCAGCCAAGACGCGGGGGGGCCTAACGAGCAGTACTTC. Translated, it gives CASSQDAGGPNEQYF.

The CDR3 nucleotides read TGTGCCAGCAGCTGGGGCAGATCAAACTATGGCTACACCTTC. Translation gives CASSWGRSNYGYTF. The rearrangement joins TRBV6-5 to TRBJ1-2, with TRBD1 as a possible D gene (5 bases). This CDR3 contains 14 residues. Trimming pared 6 bases from V and 2 bases from J, leaving 13 bases between. CDR1 MNHEY and CDR2 SVGAGI come from the germline V gene.

The chain links TRBV10-3 to TRBJ2-7; 14 bases fit TRBD2. V was pared by 10 bases and J by 5 bases, with 7 bases of the junction left unmatched. CDR1 and CDR2 (germline): ENHRY, SYGVKD. This CDR3 contains 14 residues. CDR3 sequence (DNA): TGTGCCACCGCGGGACTAGCGGGAGTCCACGAGCAGTACTTC. Translating gives CATAGLAGVHEQYF.

This chain joins TRBV2 and TRBJ2-2; 9 bases are a match to TRBD2. With 6 bases clipped from V and 7 bases from J, the junction kept 9 bases outside the gene matches. Germline CDR1 reads SNHLY; CDR2 reads FYNNEI. This CDR3 has 15 residues. In DNA, the CDR3 is TGTGCCAGCAGGATTAGCGGGAGTCGTATCGGGGAGCTGTTTTTT. The encoded protein is CASRISGSRIGELFF.

This clone has just one count. The rearrangement uses TRBV11-3 and TRBJ2-3; no definite D call. Trimming cost V 3 bases and J 6 bases, with 7 bases left between them. This CDR3 region has 12 residues. Germline V gene lookup returns CDR1 SGHNT and CDR2 YENEEA. The CDR3 DNA is TGTGCCAGCAGCTTTCTGGGCGATACGCAGTATTTT. Translation gives CASSFLGDTQYF.

The CDR3 loop reads CASSSGYPINEQFF. The DNA of the CDR3 is TGTGCCAGTTCTAGCGGGTACCCGATCAATGAGCAGTTCTTC. The rearrangement links TRBV19 to TRBJ2-1; TRBD2 matches at 8 bases. The V and J ends lost 8 bases and 6 bases, in that order; junction bases with no gene match: 9. Germline CDR1 reads LNHDA; CDR2 reads SQIVND (reference sequence). The CDR3 loop spans 14 amino acids.

The chain couples TRBV2 to TRBJ1-2, with D possibly being TRBD1 (5 bases). The germline V and J ends were trimmed by 3 bases and 2 bases, with 13 bases remaining between them. The CDR3 covers 15 residues. Germline CDR1 reads SNHLY; CDR2 reads FYNNEI. In nucleotides, the CDR3 is TGTGCCAGCAGTGAGGAGCAGGGAAGAAACTATGGCTACACCTTC. This codes for CASSEEQGRNYGYTF. The full variable domain, rest sourced from reference TRBV2 and TRBJ1-2, is EPEVTQTPSHQVTQMGQEVILRCVPISNHLYFYWYRQILGQKVEFLVSFYNNEISEKSEIFDDQFSVERPDGSNFTLKIRSTKLEDSAMYFCASSEEQGRNYGYTFGSGTRLTVV.

This chain joins TRBV5-1 and TRBJ2-7; perhaps TRBD2 as D (5 bases). The CDR3 extends over 13 amino acids. V shed 1 base and J shed 3 bases, with 8 bases lying between them. From germline, CDR1 is SGHRS and CDR2 YFSETQ. DNA of the CDR3: TGCGCCAGCAGCTTGATCGAGGGCTACGAGCAGTACTTC. As protein: CASSLIEGYEQYF.